This entry is about one T cell receptor (beta chain). The sample comes from a study of early T cells in non-severe SARS-CoV-2 infection. Attachment of unique molecular identifiers was made to individual cDNA molecules. TCRdb re-called the 5' RACE reads with MiXCR, one entry per CDR3 protein. The table lists under 90,000 distinct CDR3 sequences, 12% to 15% of them singletons. Trimming shortened V by 7 bases and J by 4 bases, and 14 bases separated the two germline ends. The CDR3 covers 14 residues. This chain uses TRBV12-3 or TRBV12-4 with TRBJ1-3; unclear D gene. The material sequenced was whole blood. The clonotype originates from an adult who was a healthcare worker with PCR-confirmed SARS-CoV-2 infection or an uninfected control (not recorded which). CDR3 in amino acids: CASTRSIWGNTIYF. The CDR3 nucleotides read TGTGCCAGCACCCGGAGTATTTGGGGAAACACCATATATTTT.